This is a list of T cell receptor beta chains from one sample in a study of cytomegalovirus exposure and HLA in healthy donors. Sequencing used immunoSEQ multiplex PCR; TCRdb keeps in-frame clones, though not all of them. The sample contains under 250,000 clones, about 88% of which appear only once. The sample was PBMCs. The receptors originated from a girl aged 2-15 years in good health and CMV-seronegative. Each CDR3 is given without its conserved first and last residue. A D gene is named only where the DNA matches it firmly. The listing skips clone size in some rows; elsewhere it reads once, few, many or a size class.

>TRBD1|TRBJ1-6|TRBV5-1|.
ASSGGQDNSPLH
>.|TRBJ2-5|TRBV27|.
ASTIWTQY
>.|TRBJ1-1|TRBV7-9|.
ASSLGPVNTEAF
>TRBD2|.|TRBV27|.
ASSFPPTSGIPYEQY
>.|TRBJ2-7|TRBV6-1|.
ASSGKPGDIYEQY
>.|TRBJ2-7|TRBV19|once
ASSIPPSEQY
>.|TRBJ1-5|TRBV6-1|once
ASSEGELYSNQPQH
>.|TRBJ1-1|TRBV6-6|few
ASSYSAGARNTEAF
>TRBD2|TRBJ2-5|TRBV7-2|.
ASSLVAGGQETQY
>TRBD2|TRBJ2-2|TRBV7-9|.
ASSSGVAGVSAELF